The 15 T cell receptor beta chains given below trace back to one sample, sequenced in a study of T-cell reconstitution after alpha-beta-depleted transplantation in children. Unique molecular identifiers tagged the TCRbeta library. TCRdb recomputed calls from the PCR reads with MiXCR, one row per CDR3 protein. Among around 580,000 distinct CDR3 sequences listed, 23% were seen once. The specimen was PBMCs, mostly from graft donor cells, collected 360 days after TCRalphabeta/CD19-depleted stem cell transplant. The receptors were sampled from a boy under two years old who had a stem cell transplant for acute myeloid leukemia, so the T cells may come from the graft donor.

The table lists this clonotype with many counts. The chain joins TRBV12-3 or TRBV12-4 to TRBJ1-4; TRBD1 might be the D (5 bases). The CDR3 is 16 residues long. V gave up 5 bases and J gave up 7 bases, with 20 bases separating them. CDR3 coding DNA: TGTGCCAGCAGTCGAACCTGGGCAGCAAGGGGTGAAAAACTGTTTTTT. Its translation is CASSRTWAARGEKLFF.

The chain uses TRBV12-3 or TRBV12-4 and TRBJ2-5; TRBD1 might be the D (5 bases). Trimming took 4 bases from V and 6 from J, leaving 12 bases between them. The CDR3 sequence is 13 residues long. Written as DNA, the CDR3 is TGTGCCAGCAGTTACCCAGGGATTCAGACCCAGTACTTC. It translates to CASSYPGIQTQYF.

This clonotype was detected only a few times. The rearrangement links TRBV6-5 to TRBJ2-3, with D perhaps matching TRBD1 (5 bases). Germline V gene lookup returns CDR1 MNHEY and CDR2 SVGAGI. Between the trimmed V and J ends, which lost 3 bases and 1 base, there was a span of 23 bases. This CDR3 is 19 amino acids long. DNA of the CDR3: TGTGCCAGCAGTTATGGGGCTCGGGCTAACTCCCCTGGCACAGATACGCAGTATTTT. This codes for CASSYGARANSPGTDTQYF.

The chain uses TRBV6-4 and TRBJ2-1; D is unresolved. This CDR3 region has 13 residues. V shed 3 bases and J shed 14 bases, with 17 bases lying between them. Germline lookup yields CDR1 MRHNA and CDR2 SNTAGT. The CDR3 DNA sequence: TGTGCCAGCAGTGAATCTTTGGCGGATACTAAGTTCTTC. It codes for CASSESLADTKFF.

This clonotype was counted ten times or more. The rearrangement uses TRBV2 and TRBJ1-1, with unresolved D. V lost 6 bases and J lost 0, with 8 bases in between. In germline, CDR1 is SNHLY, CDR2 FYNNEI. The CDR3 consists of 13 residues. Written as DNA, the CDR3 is TGTGCCAGCAGCGCCAATATGAACACTGAAGCTTTCTTT. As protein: CASSANMNTEAFF. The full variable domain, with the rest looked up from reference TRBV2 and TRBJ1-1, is EPEVTQTPSHQVTQMGQEVILRCVPISNHLYFYWYRQILGQKVEFLVSFYNNEISEKSEIFDDQFSVERPDGSNFTLKIRSTKLEDSAMYFCASSANMNTEAFFGQGTRLTVV.

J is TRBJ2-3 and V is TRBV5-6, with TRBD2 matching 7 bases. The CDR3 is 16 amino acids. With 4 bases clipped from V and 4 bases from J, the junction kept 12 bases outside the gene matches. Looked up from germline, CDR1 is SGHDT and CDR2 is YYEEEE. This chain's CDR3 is CASSLQVAGPSDTQYF. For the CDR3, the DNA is TGTGCCAGCAGCCTCCAGGTAGCGGGCCCTTCAGATACGCAGTATTTT.

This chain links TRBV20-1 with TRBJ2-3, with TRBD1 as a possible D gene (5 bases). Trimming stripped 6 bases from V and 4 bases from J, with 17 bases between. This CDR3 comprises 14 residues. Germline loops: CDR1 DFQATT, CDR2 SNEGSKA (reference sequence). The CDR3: CSASPPQGADTQYF. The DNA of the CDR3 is TGCAGTGCGAGCCCCCCCCAGGGCGCAGATACGCAGTATTTT.

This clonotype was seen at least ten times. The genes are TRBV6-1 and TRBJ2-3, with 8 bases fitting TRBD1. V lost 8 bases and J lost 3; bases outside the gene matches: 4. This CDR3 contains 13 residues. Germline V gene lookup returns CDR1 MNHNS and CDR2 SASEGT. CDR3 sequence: CASPGGATDTQYF. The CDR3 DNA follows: TGTGCCAGCCCAGGGGGCGCGACAGATACGCAGTATTTT.

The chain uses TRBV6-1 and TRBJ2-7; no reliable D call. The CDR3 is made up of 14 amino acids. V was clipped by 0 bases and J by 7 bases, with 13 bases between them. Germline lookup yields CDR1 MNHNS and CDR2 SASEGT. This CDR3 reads CASSEARQFAEQYF. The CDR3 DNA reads TGTGCCAGCAGTGAAGCGCGTCAATTTGCGGAGCAGTACTTC.

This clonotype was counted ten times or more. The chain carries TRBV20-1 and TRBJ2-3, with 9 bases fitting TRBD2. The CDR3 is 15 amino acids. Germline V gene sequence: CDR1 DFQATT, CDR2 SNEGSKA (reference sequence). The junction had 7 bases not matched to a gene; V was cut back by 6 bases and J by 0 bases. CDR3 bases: TGCAGTGCCCCCCTAGCGGGGAGGAGCACAGATACGCAGTATTTT. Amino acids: CSAPLAGRSTDTQYF.

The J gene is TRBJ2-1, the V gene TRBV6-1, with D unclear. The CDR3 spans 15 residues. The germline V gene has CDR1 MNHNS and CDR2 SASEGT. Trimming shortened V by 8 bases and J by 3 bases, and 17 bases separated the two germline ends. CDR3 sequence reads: CASCPRQPFYNEQFF. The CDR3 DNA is TGTGCCAGCTGTCCGAGACAACCTTTCTACAATGAGCAGTTCTTC.

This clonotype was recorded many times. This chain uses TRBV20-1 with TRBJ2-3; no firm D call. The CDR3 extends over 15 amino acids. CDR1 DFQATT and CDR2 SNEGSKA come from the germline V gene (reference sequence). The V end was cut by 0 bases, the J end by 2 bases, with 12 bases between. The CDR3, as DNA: TGCAGTGCTAGAGATCTCGTTAGCAACACAGATACGCAGTATTTT. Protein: CSARDLVSNTDTQYF.

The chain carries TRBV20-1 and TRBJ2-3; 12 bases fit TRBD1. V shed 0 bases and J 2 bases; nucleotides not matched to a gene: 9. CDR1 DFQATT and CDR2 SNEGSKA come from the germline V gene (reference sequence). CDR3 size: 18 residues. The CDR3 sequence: CSARDLWDRGLTTDTQYF. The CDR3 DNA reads TGCAGTGCTAGAGATCTGTGGGACAGGGGGCTTACCACAGATACGCAGTATTTT.

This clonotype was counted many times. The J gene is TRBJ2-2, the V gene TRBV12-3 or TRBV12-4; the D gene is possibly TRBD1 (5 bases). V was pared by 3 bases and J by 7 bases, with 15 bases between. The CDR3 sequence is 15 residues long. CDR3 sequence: CASSFPGRANGELFF. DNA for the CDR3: TGTGCCAGCAGTTTCCCGGGCAGGGCGAACGGGGAGCTGTTTTTT.

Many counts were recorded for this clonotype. Here the CDR3 reads CASMGPTLEAFF. The DNA for the CDR3 is TGTGCCAGCATGGGCCCCACCCTTGAAGCTTTCTTT. The rearrangement links TRBV2 to TRBJ1-1; D unresolved. Per germline, CDR1 SNHLY and CDR2 FYNNEI. V was cut by 7 bases and J by 7 bases, with 13 bases left in between. The CDR3 contains 12 residues.